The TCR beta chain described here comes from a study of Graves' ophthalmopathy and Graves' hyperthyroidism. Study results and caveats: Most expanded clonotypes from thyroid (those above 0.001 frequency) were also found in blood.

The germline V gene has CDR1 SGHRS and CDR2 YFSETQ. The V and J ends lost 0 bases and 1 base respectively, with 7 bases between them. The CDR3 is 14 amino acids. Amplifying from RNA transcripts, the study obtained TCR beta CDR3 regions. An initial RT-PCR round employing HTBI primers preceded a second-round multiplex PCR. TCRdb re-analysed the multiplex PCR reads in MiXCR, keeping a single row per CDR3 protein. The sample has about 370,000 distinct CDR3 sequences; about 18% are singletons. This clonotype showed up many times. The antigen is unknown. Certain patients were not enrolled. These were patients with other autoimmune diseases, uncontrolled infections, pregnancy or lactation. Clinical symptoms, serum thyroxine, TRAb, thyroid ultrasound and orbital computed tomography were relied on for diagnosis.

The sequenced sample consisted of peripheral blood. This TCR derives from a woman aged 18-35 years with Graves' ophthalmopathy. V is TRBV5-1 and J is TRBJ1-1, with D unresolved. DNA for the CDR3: TGCGCCAGCAGCTTGGTACAGACGAACACTGAAGCTTTCTTT. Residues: CASSLVQTNTEAFF. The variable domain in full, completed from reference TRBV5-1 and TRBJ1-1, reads KAGVTQTPRYLIKTRGQQVTLSCSPISGHRSVSWYQQTPGQGLQFLFEYFSETQRNKGNFPGRFSGRQFSNSRSEMNVSTLELGDSALYLCASSLVQTNTEAFFGQGTRLTVV.